This T cell receptor (beta chain) comes out of a study of T cell changes during pregnancy in multiple sclerosis (dated by TCRdb to about 2019). With respect to the entire study: The study examined how the T cell repertoire changed over the course of pregnancy in women with multiple sclerosis.

Concerning this clone itself: Its antigen is currently not known. Base-call qualities are not available, and no considerably larger clone is one nucleotide away.

The method behind the library was the immunoSEQ multiplex PCR assay. The clones in this table, taken by TCRdb from immuneACCESS, are in-frame only. Not every clone is retained; where verified, under half of the shortfall comes from an unresolved V gene, and the cause of the rest is unknown. The sample table contains under 65,000 clones; only one count was recorded for around 94% of them. The top ten clonotypes cover under 3% of the sample. Clipping removes 5 bases from V and 8 bases from J, with 6 as the unmatched junction base count. For CDR1 and CDR2, the germline V gene (reference sequence) lists SSHAT and FNYEAQ. The CDR3 sequence holds 15 residues, the cysteine and phenylalanine included. Only the CDR3 part of the read is kept: 45 bases, read in frame from the first base.

In this chain, TRBV7-7 is recombined with TRBJ2-1, and 13 bases in between align with TRBD2. This receptor was taken from a female donor with multiple sclerosis, enrolled in a pregnancy study. Sequencing was performed on CD8+ T cells from peripheral blood mononuclear cells, taken after pregnancy. The sequenced DNA: TGTGCCAGCAGCGCCGGGACTAGCGGGACATATGAGCAGTTCTTC. Its translation reads: CASSAGTSGTYEQFF.